This T cell receptor beta chain appears in the sequencing data of a study of cytomegalovirus exposure and HLA in healthy donors. Study findings and constraints: The investigators catalogued under 200 TCR beta chains as cytomegalovirus-associated. As was reported, the classifier diagnosed cytomegalovirus status with high specificity and sensitivity. Accurate prediction of HLA-A and HLA-B alleles (for most subjects) was reportedly achieved from TCR beta sequences.

Note on this clone: Its specificity is not known.

Germline V gives CDR1 LNHDA, CDR2 SQIVND (reference sequence). V lost 3 bases, J lost 2 bases, and 8 bases lay in between. The CDR3 totals 14 residues. The PCR had 60 Vbeta and 13 Jbeta primers. Some clones are missing from TCRdb's copy, which holds only in-frame ones; the method was immunoSEQ multiplex PCR. The repertoire holds more than 95,000 clones, with 77% as singletons. The clonotype was recovered from a woman aged 40 to 55 in good health and CMV-seropositive. V is TRBV19 and J is TRBJ1-5, with a weak D call TRBD1 (5 bases). Sequencing was performed on PBMCs. For the CDR3, the DNA is TGTGCCAGTAGTATCTCCAGGGGCAATCAGCCCCAGCATTTT. This encodes CASSISRGNQPQHF.